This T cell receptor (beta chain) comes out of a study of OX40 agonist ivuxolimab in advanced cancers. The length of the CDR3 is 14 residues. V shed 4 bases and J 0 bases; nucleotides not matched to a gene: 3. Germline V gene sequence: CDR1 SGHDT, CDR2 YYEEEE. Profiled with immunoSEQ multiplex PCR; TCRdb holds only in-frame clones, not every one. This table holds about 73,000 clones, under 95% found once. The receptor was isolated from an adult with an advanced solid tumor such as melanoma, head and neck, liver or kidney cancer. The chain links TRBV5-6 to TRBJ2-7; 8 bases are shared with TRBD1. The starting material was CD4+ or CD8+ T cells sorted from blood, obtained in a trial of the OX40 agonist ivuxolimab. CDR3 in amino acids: CASSPDRASYEQYF. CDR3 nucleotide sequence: TGTGCCAGCAGCCCGGACAGGGCCTCCTACGAGCAGTACTTC. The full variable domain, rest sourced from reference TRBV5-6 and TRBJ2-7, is DAGVTQSPTHLIKTRGQQVTLRCSPKSGHDTVSWYQQALGQGPQFIFQYYEEEERQRGNFPDRFSGHQFPNYSSELNVNALLLGDSALYLCASSPDRASYEQYFGPGTRLTVT.